Listed here is a single TCR beta chain. These data come from a study of cytomegalovirus exposure and HLA in healthy donors. The PCR made use of 60 Vbeta and 13 Jbeta primers. Sequencing was performed with immunoSEQ multiplex PCR; in TCRdb, only in-frame clones are kept and a portion is missing. The sample yields 200,000 or so clones, around 85% seen once. Germline V gene data show CDR1 as SGHVS and CDR2 as FQNEAQ. The ends were cut back, 3 bases at V and 2 bases at J, with 14 bases in the middle. This CDR3 region has 15 residues. The sample consisted of PBMCs. The clonotype originates from a human donor in good health. The genes are TRBV7-8 and TRBJ2-7, with D possibly being TRBD2 (5 bases). CDR3 residues: CASSFSGIRPYEQYF. CDR3 DNA: TGTGCCAGCAGCTTTTCCGGGATCCGACCCTACGAGCAGTACTTC.